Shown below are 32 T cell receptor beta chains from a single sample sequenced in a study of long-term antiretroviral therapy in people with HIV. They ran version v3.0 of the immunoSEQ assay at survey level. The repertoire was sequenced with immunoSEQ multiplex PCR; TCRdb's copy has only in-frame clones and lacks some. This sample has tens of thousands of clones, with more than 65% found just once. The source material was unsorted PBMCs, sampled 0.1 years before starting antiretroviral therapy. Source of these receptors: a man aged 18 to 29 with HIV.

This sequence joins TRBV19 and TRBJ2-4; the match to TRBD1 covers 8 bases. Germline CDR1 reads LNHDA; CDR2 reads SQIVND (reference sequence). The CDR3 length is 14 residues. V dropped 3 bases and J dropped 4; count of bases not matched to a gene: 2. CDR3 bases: TGTGCCAGTAGTATCGGACAGGGAAAAAACATTCAGTACTTC. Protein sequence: CASSIGQGKNIQYF.

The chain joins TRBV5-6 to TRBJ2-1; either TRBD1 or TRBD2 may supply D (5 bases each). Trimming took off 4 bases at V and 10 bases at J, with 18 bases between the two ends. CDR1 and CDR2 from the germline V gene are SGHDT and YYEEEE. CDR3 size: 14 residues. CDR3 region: CASSPLLRGYEQFF. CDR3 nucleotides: TGTGCCAGCAGCCCCCTCCTCCGGGGCTACGAGCAGTTCTTC.

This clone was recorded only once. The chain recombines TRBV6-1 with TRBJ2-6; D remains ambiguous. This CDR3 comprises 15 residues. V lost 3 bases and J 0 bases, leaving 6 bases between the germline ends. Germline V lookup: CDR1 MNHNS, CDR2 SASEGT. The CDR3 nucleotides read TGTGCCAGCAGTGATTTATACTCTGGGGCCAACGTCCTGACTTTC. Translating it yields CASSDLYSGANVLTF.

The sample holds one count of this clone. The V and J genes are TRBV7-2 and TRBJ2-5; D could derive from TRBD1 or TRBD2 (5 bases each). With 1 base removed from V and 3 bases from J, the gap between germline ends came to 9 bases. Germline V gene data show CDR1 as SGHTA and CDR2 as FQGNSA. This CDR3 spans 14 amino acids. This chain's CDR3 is CASSLVLGEETQYF. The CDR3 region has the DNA TGTGCCAGCAGCTTAGTACTGGGGGAAGAGACCCAGTACTTC.

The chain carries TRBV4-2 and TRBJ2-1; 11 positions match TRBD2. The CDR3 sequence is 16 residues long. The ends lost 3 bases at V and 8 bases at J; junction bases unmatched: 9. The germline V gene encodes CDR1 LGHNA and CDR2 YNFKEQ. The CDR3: CASSQGTSGSNDEQFF. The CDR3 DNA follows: TGTGCCAGCAGCCAGGGTACTAGCGGGAGTAACGATGAGCAGTTCTTC.

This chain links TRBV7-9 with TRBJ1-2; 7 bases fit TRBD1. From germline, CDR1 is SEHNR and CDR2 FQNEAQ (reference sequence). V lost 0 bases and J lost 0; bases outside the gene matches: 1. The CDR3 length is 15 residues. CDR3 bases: TGTGCCAGCAGCTTAGCACAGGGGCCTAACTATGGCTACACCTTC. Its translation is CASSLAQGPNYGYTF.

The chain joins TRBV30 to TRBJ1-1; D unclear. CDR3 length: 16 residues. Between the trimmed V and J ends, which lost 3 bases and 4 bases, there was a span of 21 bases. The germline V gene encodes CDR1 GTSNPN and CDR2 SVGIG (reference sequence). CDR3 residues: CAWSYSFSPGGTEAFF. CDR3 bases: TGTGCCTGGAGCTACAGCTTTAGCCCGGGAGGCACTGAAGCTTTCTTT.

CDR3 coding DNA: TGTGCCAGCAGCGACCAAAGCGGGAGGGCGCGCAATGAGCAGTTCTTC. This sequence encodes CASSDQSGRARNEQFF. The V gene is TRBV9, the J gene TRBJ2-1; 10 bases map to TRBD2. The CDR3 runs to 16 residues. With V trimmed by 3 bases and J by 6 bases, 9 bases remained unmatched. Germline-derived CDR1 and CDR2 are SGDLS and YYNGEE.

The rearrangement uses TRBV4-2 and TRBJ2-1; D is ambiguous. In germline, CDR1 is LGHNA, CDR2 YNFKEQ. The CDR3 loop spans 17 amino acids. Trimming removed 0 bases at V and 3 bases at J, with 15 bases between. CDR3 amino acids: CASSQDGPGVVYNEQFF. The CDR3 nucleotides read TGTGCCAGCAGCCAAGATGGCCCCGGAGTCGTCTACAATGAGCAGTTCTTC.

The CDR3 spells CAWSVLVNEQFF. In DNA, the CDR3 is TGTGCCTGGAGTGTTTTAGTCAATGAGCAGTTCTTC. The genes are TRBV30 and TRBJ2-1; D not certain. The V end lost 0 bases, the J end lost 6 bases, and 6 bases lay between the germline ends. This CDR3 comprises 12 residues. From germline, CDR1 is GTSNPN and CDR2 SVGIG (reference sequence).

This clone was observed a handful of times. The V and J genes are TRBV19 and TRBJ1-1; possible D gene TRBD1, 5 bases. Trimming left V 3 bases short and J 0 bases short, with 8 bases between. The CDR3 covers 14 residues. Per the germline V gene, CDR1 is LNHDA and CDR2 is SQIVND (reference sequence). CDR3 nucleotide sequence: TGTGCCAGTAGTATGTGGGGGTTGAACACTGAAGCTTTCTTT. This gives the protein CASSMWGLNTEAFF.

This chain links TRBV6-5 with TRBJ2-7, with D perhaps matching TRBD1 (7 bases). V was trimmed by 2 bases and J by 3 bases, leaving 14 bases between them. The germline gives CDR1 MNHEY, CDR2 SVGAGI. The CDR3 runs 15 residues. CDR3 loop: CASSYEGRGVYEQYF. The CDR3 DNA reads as TGTGCCAGCAGTTACGAGGGCAGGGGGGTCTACGAGCAGTACTTC.

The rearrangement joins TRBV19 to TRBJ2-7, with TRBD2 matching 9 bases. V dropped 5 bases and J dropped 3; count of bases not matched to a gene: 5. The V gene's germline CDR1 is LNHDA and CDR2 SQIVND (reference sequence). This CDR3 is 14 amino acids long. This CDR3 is CASSPRTSDYEQYF. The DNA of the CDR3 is TGTGCCAGTAGTCCACGGACTAGCGACTACGAGCAGTACTTC.

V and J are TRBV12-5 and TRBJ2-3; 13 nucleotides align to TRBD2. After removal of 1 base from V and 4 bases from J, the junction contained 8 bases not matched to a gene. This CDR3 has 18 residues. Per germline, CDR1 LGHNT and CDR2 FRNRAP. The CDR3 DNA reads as TGTGCTAGTGGTTTGGGGTTAACTAGCGGGAGGGCTTCAGATACGCAGTATTTT. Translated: CASGLGLTSGRASDTQYF. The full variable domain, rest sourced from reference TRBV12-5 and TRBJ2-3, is DARVTQTPRHKVTEMGQEVTMRCQPILGHNTVFWYRQTMMQGLELLAYFRNRAPLDDSGMPKDRFSAEMPDATLATLKIQPSEPRDSAVYFCASGLGLTSGRASDTQYFGPGTRLTVL.

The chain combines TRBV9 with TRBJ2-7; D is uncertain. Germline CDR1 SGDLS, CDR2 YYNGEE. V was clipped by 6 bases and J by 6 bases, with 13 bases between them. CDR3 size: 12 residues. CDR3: CASNLPRVEQYF. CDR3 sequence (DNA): TGTGCCAGCAACCTACCAAGGGTCGAGCAGTACTTC.

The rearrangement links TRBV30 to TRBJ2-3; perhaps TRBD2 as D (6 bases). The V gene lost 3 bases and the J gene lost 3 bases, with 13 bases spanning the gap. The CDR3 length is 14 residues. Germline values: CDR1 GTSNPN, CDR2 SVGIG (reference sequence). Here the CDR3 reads CAWSAGPDTDTQYF. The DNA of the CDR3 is TGTGCCTGGAGCGCGGGGCCTGATACAGATACGCAGTATTTT. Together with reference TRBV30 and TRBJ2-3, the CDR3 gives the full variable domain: SQTIHQWPATLVQPVGSPLSLECTVEGTSNPNLYWYRQAAGRGLQLLFYSVGIGQISSEVPQNLSASRPQDRQFILSSKKLLLSDSGFYLCAWSAGPDTDTQYFGPGTRLTVL.

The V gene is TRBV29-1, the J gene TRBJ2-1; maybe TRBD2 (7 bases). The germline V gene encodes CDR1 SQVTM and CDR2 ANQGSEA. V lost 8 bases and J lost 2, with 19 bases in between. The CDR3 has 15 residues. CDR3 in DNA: TGCAGCACCCCGCGAGGAGGGGGGGCCTACAATGAGCAGTTCTTC. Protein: CSTPRGGGAYNEQFF.

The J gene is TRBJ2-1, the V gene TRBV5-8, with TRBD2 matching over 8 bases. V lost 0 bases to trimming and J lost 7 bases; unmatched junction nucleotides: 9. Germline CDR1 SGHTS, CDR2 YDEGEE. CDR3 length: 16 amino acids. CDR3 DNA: TGTGCCAGCAGCTTGGGGGGAGCGGGAGCCCTTAATGAGCAGTTCTTC. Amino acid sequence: CASSLGGAGALNEQFF.

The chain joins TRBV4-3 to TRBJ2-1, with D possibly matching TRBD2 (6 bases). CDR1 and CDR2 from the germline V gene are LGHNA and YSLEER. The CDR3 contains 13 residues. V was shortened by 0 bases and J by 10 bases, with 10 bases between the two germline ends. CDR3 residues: CASSQEEGGEQFF. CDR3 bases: TGCGCCAGCAGCCAAGAGGAGGGCGGGGAGCAGTTCTTC.

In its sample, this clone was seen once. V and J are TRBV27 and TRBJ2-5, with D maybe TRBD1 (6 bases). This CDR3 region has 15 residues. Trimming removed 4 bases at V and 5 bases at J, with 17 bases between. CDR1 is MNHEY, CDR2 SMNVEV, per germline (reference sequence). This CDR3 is CASSWTASNGETQYF. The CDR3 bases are TGTGCCAGCAGTTGGACAGCCAGCAATGGGGAGACCCAGTACTTC.

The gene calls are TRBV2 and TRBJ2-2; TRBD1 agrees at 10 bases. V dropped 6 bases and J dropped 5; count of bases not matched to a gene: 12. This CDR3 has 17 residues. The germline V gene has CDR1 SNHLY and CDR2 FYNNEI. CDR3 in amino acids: CASSPTGGWGSTGELFF. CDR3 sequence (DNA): TGTGCCAGCAGCCCGACAGGGGGCTGGGGTTCGACCGGGGAGCTGTTTTTT.

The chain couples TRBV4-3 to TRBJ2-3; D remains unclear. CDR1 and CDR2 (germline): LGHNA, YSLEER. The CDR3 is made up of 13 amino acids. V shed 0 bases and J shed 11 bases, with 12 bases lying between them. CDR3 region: CASSQETDTRQYF. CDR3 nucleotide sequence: TGCGCCAGCAGCCAAGAGACCGATACGAGGCAGTATTTT.

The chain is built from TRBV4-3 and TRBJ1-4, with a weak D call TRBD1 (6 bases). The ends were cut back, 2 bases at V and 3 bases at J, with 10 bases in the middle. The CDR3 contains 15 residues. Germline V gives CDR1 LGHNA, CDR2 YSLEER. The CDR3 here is CASSQTEGANEKLFF. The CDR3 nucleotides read TGCGCCAGCAGCCAAACGGAGGGGGCTAATGAAAAACTGTTTTTT.

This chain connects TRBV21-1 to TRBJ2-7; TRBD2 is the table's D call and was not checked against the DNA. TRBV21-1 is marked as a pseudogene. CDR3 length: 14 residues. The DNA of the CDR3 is TGTGCCAGCACCTTAGCGGCGCGGTCCTACGAGCAGTACTTC. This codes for CASTLAARSYEQYF.

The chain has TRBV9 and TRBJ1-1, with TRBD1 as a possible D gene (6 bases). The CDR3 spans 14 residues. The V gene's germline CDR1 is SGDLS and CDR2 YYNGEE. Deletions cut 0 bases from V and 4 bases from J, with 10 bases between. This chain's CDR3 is CASSVVGGFTEAFF. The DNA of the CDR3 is TGTGCCAGCAGCGTAGTAGGGGGGTTCACTGAAGCTTTCTTT.

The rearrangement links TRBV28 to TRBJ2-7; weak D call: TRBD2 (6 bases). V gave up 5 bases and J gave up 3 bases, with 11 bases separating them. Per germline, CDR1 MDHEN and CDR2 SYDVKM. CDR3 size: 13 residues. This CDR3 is CASSIRGLYEQYF. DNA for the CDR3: TGTGCCAGCAGTATTCGGGGACTCTACGAGCAGTACTTC.

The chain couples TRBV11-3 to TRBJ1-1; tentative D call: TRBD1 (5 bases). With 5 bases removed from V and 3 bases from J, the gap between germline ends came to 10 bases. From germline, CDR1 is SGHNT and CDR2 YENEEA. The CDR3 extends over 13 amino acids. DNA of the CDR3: TGTGCCAGCAGCCCAGGGTTGTACACTGAAGCTTTCTTT. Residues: CASSPGLYTEAFF.

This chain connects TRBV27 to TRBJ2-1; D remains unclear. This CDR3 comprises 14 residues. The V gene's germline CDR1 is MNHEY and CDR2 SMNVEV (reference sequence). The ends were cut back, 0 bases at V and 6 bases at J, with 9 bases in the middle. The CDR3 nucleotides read TGTGCCAGCAGTTTATCCAGAGCGCTCAATGAGCAGTTCTTC. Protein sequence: CASSLSRALNEQFF.

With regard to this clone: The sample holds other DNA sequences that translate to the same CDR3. CDR3 sequence reads: CASSSRGTSGYEQYF. As DNA, the CDR3 is TGTGCCAGCAGCTCTAGAGGGACTAGCGGTTACGAGCAGTACTTC. V usage is TRBV7-2 and J usage is TRBJ2-7; 11 bases are a match to TRBD2. The V segment lost 4 bases and the J segment 4 bases; nucleotides outside the gene matches: 6. From germline, CDR1 is SGHTA and CDR2 FQGNSA. This CDR3 has 15 residues.

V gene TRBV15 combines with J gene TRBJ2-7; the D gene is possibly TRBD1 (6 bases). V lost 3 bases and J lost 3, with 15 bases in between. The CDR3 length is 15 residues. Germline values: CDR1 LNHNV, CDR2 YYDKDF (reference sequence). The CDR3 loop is CATSRETGASYEQYF. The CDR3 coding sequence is TGTGCCACCAGCAGGGAGACAGGTGCAAGCTACGAGCAGTACTTC.

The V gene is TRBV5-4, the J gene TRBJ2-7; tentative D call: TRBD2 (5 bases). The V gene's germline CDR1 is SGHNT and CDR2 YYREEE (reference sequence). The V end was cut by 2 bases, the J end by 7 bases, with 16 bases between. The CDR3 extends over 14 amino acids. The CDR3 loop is CASSLESSPGEQYF. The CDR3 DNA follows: TGTGCCAGCAGCTTAGAGTCTAGCCCGGGGGAGCAGTACTTC.

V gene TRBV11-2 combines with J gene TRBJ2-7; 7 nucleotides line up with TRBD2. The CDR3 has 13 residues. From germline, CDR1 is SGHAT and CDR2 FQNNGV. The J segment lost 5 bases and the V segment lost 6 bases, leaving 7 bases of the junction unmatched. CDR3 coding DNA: TGTGCCAGCAGTAGAGGGAGGGGAAACGAGCAGTACTTC. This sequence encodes CASSRGRGNEQYF.